One and the same sample provided the 26 T cell receptor beta chains below, sequenced in a study of cytomegalovirus exposure and HLA in healthy donors. The PCR employed 60 Vbeta primers together with 13 Jbeta primers. The table came from immunoSEQ multiplex PCR; TCRdb's copy has only in-frame clones and leaves some out. Among some 150,000 clones listed, approximately 80% were seen once. Material: PBMCs. These receptors were taken from a man aged 30 to 45 in good health and CMV-seronegative.

The rearrangement uses TRBV20-1 and TRBJ1-2; no reliable D call. V lost 5 bases, J lost 8 bases, and 12 bases lay in between. The CDR3 runs 11 residues. The germline CDR1 and CDR2 sequences are DFQATT and SNEGSKA (reference sequence). CDR3 region: CSALVVQGYTF. DNA of the CDR3: TGCAGTGCTCTTGTCGTCCAGGGCTACACCTTC.

This clone was counted a few times. The V and J genes are TRBV5-6 and TRBJ2-2, with D perhaps TRBD2 (5 bases). With 0 bases removed from V and 6 bases from J, the gap between germline ends came to 15 bases. The CDR3 loop spans 16 amino acids. Germline V CDR1 and CDR2: SGHDT, YYEEEE. The CDR3 sequence is CASSLEGLTFPGELFF. CDR3 nucleotides: TGTGCCAGCAGCTTGGAAGGACTCACCTTCCCCGGGGAGCTGTTTTTT.

This sequence joins TRBV7-8 and TRBJ2-3, with TRBD2 identical over 7 bases. V was clipped by 3 bases and J by 6 bases; unmatched bases: 3. The germline gives CDR1 SGHVS, CDR2 FQNEAQ. This CDR3 region has 13 residues. The chain's CDR3 is CASSLAGVDTQYF. In DNA form, the CDR3 reads TGTGCCAGCAGCTTGGCGGGAGTGGATACGCAGTATTTT.

CDR3 DNA: TGTGCCAGCGGGCCGGGACAGGGTATCGGGACCCAGTACTTC. This gives the protein CASGPGQGIGTQYF. The rearrangement uses TRBV5-5 and TRBJ2-5, with 9 nucleotides matching TRBD1. CDR3 length equals 14 residues. Germline trimming cut 7 bases from V and 7 bases from J; bases unmatched to any gene: 11. Germline V gene sequence: CDR1 SGHKS, CDR2 YYEKEE (reference sequence).

The rearrangement links TRBV10-3 to TRBJ2-5, with a tentative D call TRBD1 (5 bases). This CDR3 has 15 amino acids. Trimming took off 6 bases at V and 0 bases at J, with 14 bases between the two ends. The germline V gene encodes CDR1 ENHRY and CDR2 SYGVKD. CDR3 bases: TGTGCCATCAGCCAAGGGGCGCCGTACCAAGAGACCCAGTACTTC. This codes for CAISQGAPYQETQYF.

This clone came up once. The chain couples TRBV19 to TRBJ1-1; D is unclear. The germline CDR1 and CDR2 sequences are LNHDA and SQIVND (reference sequence). Trimming took 6 bases from V and 1 from J, leaving 9 bases between them. This CDR3 region has 13 residues. CDR3 in DNA: TGTGCCAGTAGGAATGGCCCGAACACTGAAGCTTTCTTT. Protein: CASRNGPNTEAFF.

V gene TRBV28 combines with J gene TRBJ2-3, with TRBD1 matching 8 bases. V shed 9 bases and J 0 bases; nucleotides not matched to a gene: 11. This CDR3 has 16 residues. Germline V gives CDR1 MDHEN, CDR2 SYDVKM. In DNA, the CDR3 is TGTGCCAGGATATTACCGGACAGGGAAAGCACAGATACGCAGTATTTT. Its translation: CARILPDRESTDTQYF.

The chain uses TRBV27 and TRBJ1-2; maybe TRBD1 (5 bases). The CDR3 consists of 14 residues. V lost 2 bases and J lost 4, with 11 bases in between. Per germline, CDR1 MNHEY and CDR2 SMNVEV (reference sequence). As DNA, the CDR3 is TGTGCCAGCAGTTTAAAGGGGCTGGGCTATGGCTACACCTTC. This translates into CASSLKGLGYGYTF.

The chain couples TRBV7-9 to TRBJ2-5, with D maybe TRBD2 (6 bases). Germline V gives CDR1 SEHNR, CDR2 FQNEAQ (reference sequence). CDR3 size: 16 residues. Trimming cost V 6 bases and J 5 bases, with 22 bases left between them. For the CDR3, the DNA is TGTGCCAGCAGAAATACTAGGGCGGGGTGGGATGAGACCCAGTACTTC. It is translated as CASRNTRAGWDETQYF. Full variable domain (remainder filled in from reference TRBV7-9 and TRBJ2-5): DTGVSQNPRHKITKRGQNVTFRCDPISEHNRLYWYRQTLGQGPEFLTYFQNEAQLEKSRLLSDRFSAERPKGSFSTLEIQRTEQGDSAMYLCASRNTRAGWDETQYFGPGTRLLVL.

Here the CDR3 reads CASSLVGQITEAFF. The CDR3 bases are TGTGCCAGCAGCTTAGTCGGACAGATCACTGAAGCTTTCTTT. V and J are TRBV7-2 and TRBJ1-1; perhaps TRBD1 as D (6 bases). The CDR3 spans 14 residues. The V and J ends lost 1 base and 4 bases respectively, with 10 bases between them. Germline CDR1 and CDR2: SGHTA and FQGNSA.

J is TRBJ2-1 and V is TRBV25-1; no definite D call. The germline CDR1 and CDR2 sequences are MGHDK and SYGVNS. The length of the CDR3 is 13 residues. Trimming took 3 bases from V and 5 from J, leaving 8 bases between them. Written as DNA, the CDR3 is TGTGCCAGCAGTGAGGCACCTGACAATGAGCAGTTCTTC. This translates into CASSEAPDNEQFF.

The chain links TRBV15 to TRBJ2-5, with TRBD2 matching over 8 bases. The J call may be incorrect, as the DNA end agrees better with TRBJ2-7. CDR1 is LNHNV and CDR2 is YYDKDF in the germline V gene (reference sequence). This CDR3 contains 14 residues. This CDR3 reads CATSGTSGAYEQYF. The CDR3 bases are TGTGCCACCAGCGGCACTAGCGGAGCCTACGAGCAGTACTTC.

This chain uses TRBV28 with TRBJ1-2; maybe TRBD1 (5 bases). The CDR3 has 13 amino acids. The germline V and J ends were trimmed by 6 bases and 6 bases, with 14 bases remaining between them. Germline-derived CDR1 and CDR2 are MDHEN and SYDVKM. The DNA for the CDR3 is TGTGCCAGCAGGGGGCCCTGGTATAATGGCTACACCTTC. It codes for CASRGPWYNGYTF.

The chain has TRBV29-1 and TRBJ2-3, with D perhaps matching TRBD2 (6 bases). The CDR3 loop spans 16 amino acids. Trimming left V 7 bases short and J 8 bases short, with 28 bases between. CDR1 is SQVTM, CDR2 ANQGSEA, per germline. Written as DNA, the CDR3 is TGCAGCGCCGCCGGAGGCCGTGGCGGGGCGGTGGGTACGCAGTATTTT. This sequence encodes CSAAGGRGGAVGTQYF.

This chain links TRBV20-1 with TRBJ2-7; TRBD2 might be the D (5 bases). Trimming left V 0 bases short and J 5 bases short, with 5 bases between. Germline loops: CDR1 DFQATT, CDR2 SNEGSKA (reference sequence). The CDR3 extends over 11 amino acids. For the CDR3, the DNA is TGCAGTGCTAGAGAGAGGGACGAGCAGTACTTC. Residues: CSARERDEQYF.

The chain links TRBV30 to TRBJ2-5, with TRBD2 identical over 9 bases. Germline trimming cut 0 bases from V and 11 bases from J; bases unmatched to any gene: 10. The CDR3 runs to 14 residues. The germline V gene encodes CDR1 GTSNPN and CDR2 SVGIG (reference sequence). The CDR3 here is CAWSVLKVAGEQYF. As DNA, the CDR3 is TGTGCCTGGAGTGTACTAAAAGTAGCGGGGGAGCAGTACTTC.

V is TRBV7-3 and J is TRBJ2-7; a possible D gene is TRBD1 (6 bases). Germline CDR1 SGHTA, CDR2 FQGTGA. The CDR3 totals 14 residues. The V end was cut by 1 base, the J end by 5 bases, with 12 bases between. This CDR3 is CASSLRGRGHEQYF. CDR3 coding DNA: TGTGCCAGCAGCTTAAGGGGCAGGGGCCACGAGCAGTACTTC.

As for this clone: The sample holds other DNA sequences that translate to the same CDR3. The rearrangement joins TRBV9 to TRBJ2-7, with a possible D match to TRBD1 (6 bases). CDR1 and CDR2 from the germline V gene are SGDLS and YYNGEE. The V end lost 0 bases, the J end lost 2 bases, and 9 bases lay between the germline ends. The CDR3 runs to 14 residues. CDR3: CASSVGGRAYEQYF. CDR3 coding DNA: TGTGCCAGCAGCGTAGGGGGGCGGGCCTACGAGCAGTACTTC.

The chain carries TRBV27 and TRBJ2-7; D is perhaps TRBD1 (6 bases). The length of the CDR3 is 13 residues. V was shortened by 2 bases and J by 6 bases, with 11 bases between the two germline ends. Germline assignment: CDR1 MNHEY and CDR2 SMNVEV (reference sequence). This CDR3 is CASSLRDNFEQYF. The DNA for the CDR3 is TGTGCCAGCAGTTTAAGGGACAATTTCGAGCAGTACTTC.

The CDR3 reads CAISELGRQGKNSPLHF. In DNA, the CDR3 is TGTGCCATCAGTGAGTTGGGAAGACAGGGAAAGAATTCACCCCTCCACTTT. The chain has TRBV10-3 and TRBJ1-6, with 7 nucleotides matching TRBD1. CDR3 size: 17 residues. The germline gives CDR1 ENHRY, CDR2 SYGVKD. Trimming cost V 1 base and J 7 bases; bases outside gene matches: 10.

In this sample, this clone turned up a few times. The chain combines TRBV4-3 with TRBJ2-7; 9 bases fit TRBD1. CDR3 length: 14 residues. V lost 4 bases, J lost 3 bases, and 4 bases stayed unmatched. CDR1 LGHNA and CDR2 YSLEER come from the germline V gene. CDR3 amino acids: CASSRGTGIYEQYF. CDR3 DNA sequence: TGCGCCAGCAGCCGCGGGACAGGGATCTACGAGCAGTACTTC.

This clone appeared a few times. V usage is TRBV6-6 and J usage is TRBJ1-4; D might be TRBD1 (6 bases). The germline V and J ends were trimmed by 4 bases and 6 bases, with 12 bases remaining between them. The germline V gene has CDR1 MNHNY and CDR2 SVGAGI (reference sequence). This CDR3 is 14 amino acids long. CDR3 nucleotides: TGTGCCAGCAGTTTGTCAGGGGTGGATGAAAAACTGTTTTTT. It codes for CASSLSGVDEKLFF.

V gene TRBV7-2 combines with J gene TRBJ1-2, with TRBD1 identical over 7 bases. Looked up from germline, CDR1 is SGHTA and CDR2 is FQGNSA. With 5 bases clipped from V and 5 bases from J, the junction kept 14 bases outside the gene matches. This CDR3 has 16 amino acids. Written as DNA, the CDR3 is TGTGCCAGCAGCGCCGCCGCGACCGGGACAGTATATGGCTACACCTTC. Protein product: CASSAAATGTVYGYTF.

The rearrangement uses TRBV19 and TRBJ2-3, with unresolved D. From germline, CDR1 is LNHDA and CDR2 SQIVND (reference sequence). Between the trimmed V and J ends, which lost 4 bases and 6 bases, there was a span of 8 bases. This CDR3 has 12 amino acids. CDR3 bases: TGTGCCAGTAGTACTTTTCGGGATACGCAGTATTTT. It is translated as CASSTFRDTQYF.

The chain recombines TRBV27 with TRBJ2-3; 7 bases align to TRBD1. Germline V gene data show CDR1 as MNHEY and CDR2 as SMNVEV (reference sequence). This CDR3 has 13 amino acids. V dropped 3 bases and J dropped 3; count of bases not matched to a gene: 0. The chain's CDR3 is CASSLDRTDTQYF. CDR3 bases: TGTGCCAGCAGTTTGGACAGGACAGATACGCAGTATTTT.

The J gene is TRBJ2-1, the V gene TRBV28; 9 bases are a match to TRBD1. The germline V gene encodes CDR1 MDHEN and CDR2 SYDVKM. The V segment lost 3 bases and the J segment 6 bases; nucleotides outside the gene matches: 6. CDR3 size: 15 residues. The CDR3 loop reads CASSFWGQGANEQFF. In DNA, the CDR3 is TGTGCCAGCAGTTTTTGGGGACAGGGAGCCAATGAGCAGTTCTTC.